Below, 3 T cell receptor beta chains from the same sample are listed, as sequenced in a study of blood T cell repertoires in COVID-19. The assay was immunoSEQ multiplex PCR, and TCRdb's table has in-frame clones only and misses some. The sample records roughly 52,000 clones, about 79% being singletons. Input material: peripheral blood. The source of these receptors is an elderly man with COVID-19, enrolled during active disease.

The chain uses TRBV1 and TRBJ1-1; the table's D call TRBD1 went unverified against the DNA. TRBV1 is annotated as a pseudogene. CDR3 length: 15 amino acids. CDR3: CTSSQTDRGRAEAFF. For the CDR3, the DNA is TGCACCAGCAGCCAAACCGACAGGGGGCGAGCTGAAGCTTTCTTT.

This clone was found a few times. The rearrangement links TRBV19 to TRBJ2-2; the match to TRBD2 covers 8 bases. Losses at the gene ends were 8 bases for V and 5 bases for J; bases not matched to a gene: 7. The germline CDR1 and CDR2 sequences are LNHDA and SQIVND (reference sequence). This CDR3 contains 14 residues. The CDR3 spells CASCPGLETGELFF. CDR3 in DNA: TGTGCCAGTTGTCCGGGACTAGAAACCGGGGAGCTGTTTTTT.

The gene calls are TRBV10-3 and TRBJ1-5; D perhaps matches TRBD1 (6 bases). Trimming stripped 0 bases from V and 2 bases from J, with 11 bases between. Looked up from germline, CDR1 is ENHRY and CDR2 is SYGVKD. The CDR3 is 16 amino acids. CDR3 nucleotides: TGTGCCATCAGTGAGTCGAACAGGGCGGGCAATCAGCCCCAGCATTTT. This sequence encodes CAISESNRAGNQPQHF.